Detailed here is one TCR beta chain. The data derive from a study of shared clonotypes between healthy human individuals. This CDR3 has 11 residues. Germline V gene data show CDR1 as MDHEN and CDR2 as SYDVKM. V gave up 8 bases and J gave up 6 bases, with 9 bases separating them. The data were produced by immunoSEQ multiplex PCR, yet TCRdb's version contains in-frame clones alone and is incomplete. The sample contains over 850,000 clones, about four fifths of which appear only once. This TCR was recovered from a man in his late teens or twenties in good health. Some clones in this sample may be carry-over from other donors' samples. Sequenced: memory CD4+ T cells from PBMCs. Subset described: CD45RA-negative fraction. The V and J genes are TRBV28 and TRBJ2-3; D is unresolved. The CDR3 reads CASQATDTQYF. In DNA, the CDR3 is TGTGCCAGCCAGGCCACCGATACGCAGTATTTT.